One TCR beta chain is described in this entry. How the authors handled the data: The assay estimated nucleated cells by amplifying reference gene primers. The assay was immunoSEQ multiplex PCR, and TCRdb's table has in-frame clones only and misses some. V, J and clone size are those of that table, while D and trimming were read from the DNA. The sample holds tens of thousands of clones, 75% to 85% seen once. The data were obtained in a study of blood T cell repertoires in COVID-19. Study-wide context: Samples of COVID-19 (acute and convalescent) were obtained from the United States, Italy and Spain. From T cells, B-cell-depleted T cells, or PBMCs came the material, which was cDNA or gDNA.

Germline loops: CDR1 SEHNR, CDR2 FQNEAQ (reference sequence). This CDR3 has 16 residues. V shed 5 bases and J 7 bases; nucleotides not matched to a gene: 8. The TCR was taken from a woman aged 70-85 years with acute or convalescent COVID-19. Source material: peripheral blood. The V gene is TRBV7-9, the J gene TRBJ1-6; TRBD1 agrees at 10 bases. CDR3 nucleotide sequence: TGTGCCAGCAGCCCCCACGGACAGGGGGTCAATTCACCCCTCCACTTT. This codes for CASSPHGQGVNSPLHF.